Following are 21 T cell receptor beta chains from one sample sequenced in a study of blood T cell repertoires in COVID-19. Here immunoSEQ multiplex PCR was the method, and the copy in TCRdb shows in-frame clones only, minus some. The sample shows 85,000 to 95,000 clones, less than 90% of them seen only once. The sequencing input was peripheral blood. The source is a woman older than 75 with acute or convalescent COVID-19.

This sequence joins TRBV5-4 and TRBJ1-5; 9 bases map to TRBD1. Germline V gene lookup returns CDR1 SGHNT and CDR2 YYREEE (reference sequence). The CDR3 totals 15 residues. Trimming took 0 bases from V and 7 from J; bases not matched to a gene: 5. The CDR3 loop is CASSLGGQGGQPQHF. CDR3 coding DNA: TGTGCCAGCAGCTTGGGGGGACAGGGTGGGCAGCCCCAGCATTTT.

CDR3 protein: CAISAILGQQPGEQYF. CDR3 DNA: TGTGCCATCAGTGCGATCTTGGGGCAGCAGCCTGGCGAGCAGTACTTC. The chain links TRBV10-3 to TRBJ2-7; D may be TRBD1 (5 bases). V gave up 4 bases and J gave up 6 bases, with 22 bases separating them. This CDR3 region has 16 residues. The germline gives CDR1 ENHRY, CDR2 SYGVKD.

V is TRBV6-5 and J is TRBJ1-1; D perhaps matches TRBD1 (6 bases). The CDR3 loop spans 12 amino acids. Looked up from germline, CDR1 is MNHEY and CDR2 is SVGAGI. The ends were cut back, 6 bases at V and 6 bases at J, with 11 bases in the middle. In DNA form, the CDR3 reads TGTGCCAGCAGCCAGGGGCCCTCTGAAGCTTTCTTT. Encoded protein: CASSQGPSEAFF.

The chain is built from TRBV5-8 and TRBJ1-1; 8 nucleotides agree with TRBD1. Germline lookup yields CDR1 SGHTS and CDR2 YDEGEE. The CDR3 is 14 amino acids. The ends lost 1 base at V and 9 bases at J; junction bases unmatched: 8. The CDR3 here is CASSLKDRARQAFF. CDR3 in DNA: TGTGCCAGCAGCTTGAAGGACAGGGCCCGTCAAGCTTTCTTT.

The rearrangement links TRBV7-9 to TRBJ2-7, with 7 bases matching TRBD1. The CDR3 extends over 14 amino acids. V trimming: 1 base; J trimming: 5 bases; junction bases outside the gene matches: 5. Germline-derived CDR1 and CDR2 are SEHNR and FQNEAQ (reference sequence). Written as DNA, the CDR3 is TGTGCCAGCAGCTTAGTTGGACAGGCGGACGAGCAGTACTTC. Protein product: CASSLVGQADEQYF.

The chain recombines TRBV6-2 or TRBV6-3 with TRBJ2-3; D ambiguous. CDR1 MNHEY and CDR2 SVGEGT come from the germline V gene. The V end lost 4 bases, the J end lost 2 bases, and 4 bases lay between the germline ends. CDR3 length: 12 residues. In DNA, the CDR3 is TGTGCCAGCAGTTTCTACACAGATACGCAGTATTTT. Its protein product is CASSFYTDTQYF.

The chain has TRBV2 and TRBJ1-5, with 7 bases lining up with TRBD1. Trimming at V came to 4 bases and at J to 0 bases, leaving 3 bases not matched to a gene. The CDR3 runs 15 residues. Germline lookup yields CDR1 SNHLY and CDR2 FYNNEI. The CDR3 DNA reads as TGTGCCAGCAGTGTGGGACAGTTTAGCAATCAGCCCCAGCATTTT. Its translation is CASSVGQFSNQPQHF.

Of note for this clone: Other DNA sequences of this sample code for an identical CDR3. The rearrangement uses TRBV18 and TRBJ2-2; D call uncertain. The V end was cut by 4 bases, the J end by 1 base, with 7 bases between. The V gene's germline CDR1 is KGHSH and CDR2 LQKENI. The CDR3 is 14 residues long. CDR3 region: CASSRGLNTGELFF. The CDR3 region has the DNA TGTGCCAGCTCACGCGGCCTGAACACCGGGGAGCTGTTTTTT.

The chain links TRBV5-1 to TRBJ2-5; 8 positions match TRBD1. V lost 0 bases and J lost 5; bases outside the gene matches: 0. The CDR3 extends over 13 amino acids. Germline V lookup: CDR1 SGHRS, CDR2 YFSETQ. CDR3 in amino acids: CASSLGQGETQYF. In nucleotides, the CDR3 is TGCGCCAGCAGCTTGGGACAGGGGGAGACCCAGTACTTC.

This clone showed up just a few times. The gene calls are TRBV10-2 and TRBJ1-1; D is unclear. Germline-derived CDR1 and CDR2 are WSHSY and SAAADI. V was pared by 10 bases and J by 1 base, with 16 bases between. There are 14 residues in the CDR3. CDR3 residues: CATGLLLGNTEAFF. Here the CDR3 DNA reads TGCGCCACGGGTTTGTTGTTGGGGAACACTGAAGCTTTCTTT.

V gene TRBV7-2 combines with J gene TRBJ1-1; 8 nucleotides line up with TRBD1. Germline V CDR1 and CDR2: SGHTA, FQGNSA. The J segment lost 6 bases and the V segment lost 6 bases, leaving 9 bases of the junction unmatched. CDR3 length equals 14 residues. The CDR3 here is CASRSAGQGPEAFF. CDR3 nucleotide sequence: TGTGCCAGCAGATCTGCTGGACAGGGCCCTGAAGCTTTCTTT.

The rearrangement links TRBV2 to TRBJ1-1; 7 bases line up with TRBD1. After removal of 6 bases from V and 2 bases from J, the junction contained 6 bases not matched to a gene. Germline lookup yields CDR1 SNHLY and CDR2 FYNNEI. This CDR3 has 14 residues. Here the CDR3 DNA reads TGTGCCAGCAGGGGACAGCCCTTCAACACTGAAGCTTTCTTT. This codes for CASRGQPFNTEAFF.

V is TRBV5-5 and J is TRBJ1-1, with a possible D match to TRBD1 (5 bases). The CDR3 contains 15 residues. CDR1 is SGHKS and CDR2 is YYEKEE in the germline V gene (reference sequence). The germline V and J ends were trimmed by 0 bases and 5 bases, with 14 bases remaining between them. The CDR3 sequence is CASSLVGLRGTEAFF. In DNA form, the CDR3 reads TGTGCCAGCAGCTTGGTGGGGCTCCGGGGGACTGAAGCTTTCTTT.

The sample holds a few counts of this clone. The chain uses TRBV18 and TRBJ2-7; tentatively, D is TRBD2 (6 bases). V was clipped by 6 bases and J by 6 bases, with 15 bases between them. Germline V CDR1 and CDR2: KGHSH, LQKENI. The CDR3 has 13 amino acids. In DNA, the CDR3 is TGTGCCAGCTCCCGCGGGGTCCAAGGCGAGCAGTACTTC. This encodes CASSRGVQGEQYF.

This clone was observed a single time. This chain joins TRBV9 and TRBJ2-3; D is unclear. Looked up from germline, CDR1 is SGDLS and CDR2 is YYNGEE. The CDR3 totals 14 residues. The V gene lost 0 bases and the J gene lost 4 bases, with 9 bases spanning the gap. For the CDR3, the DNA is TGTGCCAGCAGCGTAGAGCACAGAGCAGATACGCAGTATTTT. It is translated as CASSVEHRADTQYF.

The chain links TRBV4-1 to TRBJ1-5; D is unresolved. The V gene's germline CDR1 is MGHRA and CDR2 YSYEKL. The germline V and J ends were trimmed by 1 base and 4 bases, with 14 bases remaining between them. The CDR3 is 16 amino acids. Written as DNA, the CDR3 is TGCGCCAGCAGCCAAGGGAGGACCGATTTAAATCAGCCCCAGCATTTT. Translated, it gives CASSQGRTDLNQPQHF.

The J gene is TRBJ2-2, the V gene TRBV11-3, with D possibly matching TRBD1 (6 bases). CDR3 length: 16 residues. Germline lookup yields CDR1 SGHNT and CDR2 YENEEA. V gave up 4 bases and J gave up 1 base, with 13 bases separating them. CDR3 amino acids: CASSSPWGQNTGELFF. The CDR3 DNA reads as TGTGCCAGCAGCTCCCCCTGGGGGCAGAACACCGGGGAGCTGTTTTTT.

The chain uses TRBV4-1 and TRBJ2-3, with TRBD2 as a possible D gene (6 bases). Germline V gives CDR1 MGHRA, CDR2 YSYEKL. The V end lost 4 bases, the J end lost 2 bases, and 13 bases lay between the germline ends. The CDR3 contains 15 residues. CDR3 DNA: TGCGCCAGCAGCCCCCAACGGGGGATCACAGATACGCAGTATTTT. This encodes CASSPQRGITDTQYF.

The chain carries TRBV7-9 and TRBJ1-2; maybe TRBD1 (5 bases). This CDR3 contains 15 residues. Germline CDR1 reads SEHNR; CDR2 reads FQNEAQ (reference sequence). V lost 7 bases, J lost 4 bases, and 19 bases lay in between. CDR3 residues: CASTPGGGVGYGYTF. The DNA for the CDR3 is TGTGCCAGCACCCCCGGCGGGGGGGTTGGCTATGGCTACACCTTC.

This sequence joins TRBV24-1 and TRBJ1-2; D may be TRBD1 (5 bases). From germline, CDR1 is KGHDR and CDR2 SFDVKD. The ends were cut back, 4 bases at V and 3 bases at J, with 8 bases in the middle. The CDR3 covers 13 residues. The CDR3 bases are TGTGCCACCAGTGAAGGGGCCGACTATGGCTACACCTTC. Its translation is CATSEGADYGYTF.

The V and J genes are TRBV10-3 and TRBJ2-1, with 9 positions matching TRBD1. V lost 10 bases, J lost 2 bases, and 3 bases stayed unmatched. Per germline, CDR1 ENHRY and CDR2 SYGVKD. The CDR3 loop spans 13 amino acids. CDR3 in DNA: TGTGCCACAACAGGGGGCGCCTACAATGAGCAGTTCTTC. Amino acid sequence: CATTGGAYNEQFF.